Shown below are 23 T cell receptor beta chains from a single sample sequenced in a study of blood T cell repertoires in COVID-19. TCRdb's table, derived via immunoSEQ multiplex PCR, lists solely in-frame clones and lacks some. Of roughly 150,000 clones listed, around 81% are singletons. The source material was peripheral blood. The source is a woman aged 45-59 years with acute or convalescent COVID-19.

This chain connects TRBV6-6 to TRBJ1-3, with D possibly matching TRBD1 (5 bases). V lost 2 bases and J 4 bases, leaving 12 bases between the germline ends. The CDR3 sequence is 15 residues long. Per the germline V gene, CDR1 is MNHNY and CDR2 is SVGAGI (reference sequence). The CDR3 bases are TGTGCCAGCAGTTACGACGTGACAGAAGGAAACACCATATATTTT. It yields the protein CASSYDVTEGNTIYF.

A few counts support this clone. The chain has TRBV7-3 and TRBJ1-1; no definite D call. Trimming pared 3 bases from V and 2 bases from J, leaving 7 bases between. CDR1 is SGHTA, CDR2 FQGTGA, per germline. This CDR3 is built from 13 residues. In DNA, the CDR3 is TGTGCCAGCAGCTTTTCGTCCAACACTGAAGCTTTCTTT. Translation gives CASSFSSNTEAFF.

The chain couples TRBV6-5 to TRBJ2-7, with TRBD2 as a possible D gene (5 bases). The CDR3 runs to 14 residues. CDR1 is MNHEY, CDR2 SVGAGI, per germline. V was clipped by 7 bases and J by 5 bases, with 18 bases between them. DNA for the CDR3: TGTGCCAGCATGGTCCCGGGGTCAAACGACGAGCAGTACTTC. It is translated as CASMVPGSNDEQYF.

The genes are TRBV7-9 and TRBJ1-2, with 8 positions matching TRBD1. The CDR3 has 12 amino acids. J lost 7 bases, V lost 5 bases, and 3 bases had no gene match. Looked up from germline, CDR1 is SEHNR and CDR2 is FQNEAQ (reference sequence). The CDR3 loop reads CASSRTGIGYTF. The CDR3 DNA reads TGTGCCAGCAGCAGGACAGGGATTGGCTACACCTTC.

The chain carries TRBV4-3 and TRBJ2-3, with 8 bases lining up with TRBD2. This CDR3 is 13 amino acids long. CDR1 LGHNA and CDR2 YSLEER come from the germline V gene. J lost 6 bases, V lost 5 bases, and 4 bases had no gene match. The DNA of the CDR3 is TGCGCCAGCAGCGGACGGACTAGCGATACGCAGTATTTT. It is translated as CASSGRTSDTQYF.

On this clone: Other DNA sequences of this sample code for an identical CDR3. CDR3 coding DNA: TGTGCCAGCAGTTTAGCAGAGAATCAGCCCCAGCATTTT. Protein: CASSLAENQPQHF. V gene TRBV12-3 or TRBV12-4 combines with J gene TRBJ1-5; D is uncertain. This CDR3 comprises 13 residues. Trimming shortened V by 0 bases and J by 4 bases, and 4 bases separated the two germline ends.

The gene calls are TRBV7-3 and TRBJ2-5; 9 nucleotides align to TRBD2. Per germline, CDR1 SGHTA and CDR2 FQGTGA. The CDR3 is 16 amino acids. The V gene end was trimmed by 6 bases and the J gene end by 4 bases; junction bases not matched to a gene: 12. The CDR3 bases are TGTGCCAGCAGTATACTTGGCGGGGGGGCCGCAGAGACCCAGTACTTC. Its translation is CASSILGGGAAETQYF. The complete variable domain, with remaining parts taken from reference TRBV7-3 and TRBJ2-5, reads GAGVSQTPSNKVTEKGKYVELRCDPISGHTALYWYRQSLGQGPEFLIYFQGTGAADDSGLPNDRFFAVRPEGSVSTLKIQRTERGDSAVYLCASSILGGGAAETQYFGPGTRLLVL.

The V call is TRBV5-1, the J call TRBJ1-2; no clear D gene. CDR1 is SGHRS, CDR2 YFSETQ, per germline. V lost 1 base to trimming and J lost 4 bases, with 14 bases between them. The CDR3 is 15 amino acids. CDR3 DNA: TGCGCCAGCAGCTTGAATTCCGAGGCGACCTATGGCTACACCTTC. Translation gives CASSLNSEATYGYTF.

The CDR3 coding sequence is TGTGCCAGCAGTCCTTGGGGGGTTTCGGGGCGTCAGCCCCAGCATTTT. As protein: CASSPWGVSGRQPQHF. J is TRBJ1-5 and V is TRBV27; D is perhaps TRBD1 (5 bases). CDR3 length: 16 residues. V was cut by 5 bases and J by 6 bases, with 20 bases left in between. In germline, CDR1 is MNHEY, CDR2 SMNVEV (reference sequence).

V and J are TRBV2 and TRBJ1-2, with 7 bases that match TRBD1. Trimming removed 5 bases from V and 0 bases from J; junction bases left unmatched: 3. The CDR3 consists of 14 residues. Germline V gives CDR1 SNHLY, CDR2 FYNNEI. Here the CDR3 DNA reads TGTGCCAGCAGTAGGGACAGCACTAACTATGGCTACACCTTC. It codes for CASSRDSTNYGYTF.

The chain carries TRBV27 and TRBJ2-1; TRBD1 aligns across 8 bases. There are 14 residues in the CDR3. Germline V lookup: CDR1 MNHEY, CDR2 SMNVEV (reference sequence). V lost 1 base and J lost 14; bases outside the gene matches: 10. The CDR3 nucleotides read TGTGCCAGCAGTTTATTACAGGGGGTGAACCAGGAGTTCTTC. As protein: CASSLLQGVNQEFF.

The chain recombines TRBV2 with TRBJ2-7; the D gene is possibly TRBD1 (5 bases). Germline loops: CDR1 SNHLY, CDR2 FYNNEI. The length of the CDR3 is 14 residues. Trimming stripped 7 bases from V and 2 bases from J, with 15 bases between. The CDR3 nucleotides read TGTGCCAGCACGCGGCAGGGTGACGCCTACGAGCAGTACTTC. Residues: CASTRQGDAYEQYF.

V and J are TRBV11-2 and TRBJ2-5, with 13 bases that match TRBD2. The V and J ends lost 5 bases and 4 bases, in that order; junction bases with no gene match: 7. The CDR3 spans 16 residues. Germline V gene data show CDR1 as SGHAT and CDR2 as FQNNGV. In DNA, the CDR3 is TGTGCCAGCAGCCTAACTAGCGGGGGGGCGAGAGAGACCCAGTACTTC. This gives the protein CASSLTSGGARETQYF.

This clone was counted many times. The V gene is TRBV4-3, the J gene TRBJ2-1; 9 nucleotides line up with TRBD1. This CDR3 region has 16 residues. With V trimmed by 0 bases and J by 8 bases, 8 bases remained unmatched. Germline CDR1 is LGHNA and CDR2 is YSLEER. In DNA form, the CDR3 reads TGCGCCAGCAGCCAAGAAATCGGGACAGGGAAAGATGAGCAGTTCTTC. It codes for CASSQEIGTGKDEQFF.

This clone has just one count. The J gene is TRBJ1-2, the V gene TRBV5-1; no definite D call. Germline values: CDR1 SGHRS, CDR2 YFSETQ. V gave up 2 bases and J gave up 2 bases, with 7 bases separating them. The CDR3 totals 13 residues. The CDR3 region is CASSFELNYGYTF. CDR3 DNA sequence: TGCGCCAGCAGCTTCGAGTTAAACTATGGCTACACCTTC.

This clone was counted between two and nine times. This chain links TRBV20-1 with TRBJ1-2; 7 nucleotides agree with TRBD1. The CDR3 has 17 residues. Trimming took 3 bases from V and 4 from J; bases not matched to a gene: 17. Germline V gives CDR1 DFQATT, CDR2 SNEGSKA (reference sequence). The CDR3 region is CSASPFGTDTYGYGYTF. For the CDR3, the DNA is TGCAGTGCTAGTCCCTTCGGGACAGATACTTACGGCTATGGCTACACCTTC.

V gene TRBV25-1 combines with J gene TRBJ1-3, with TRBD1 matching over 9 bases. The V segment lost 6 bases and the J segment 2 bases; nucleotides outside the gene matches: 5. The CDR3 length is 15 residues. The germline gives CDR1 MGHDK, CDR2 SYGVNS. Written as DNA, the CDR3 is TGTGCCAGCAGCCGGACAGGGGAAGCTGGAAACACCATATATTTT. This sequence encodes CASSRTGEAGNTIYF.

The V and J genes are TRBV19 and TRBJ1-5, with D possibly TRBD1 on 5 matching bases. The CDR3 spans 15 residues. V was cut by 7 bases and J by 5 bases, with 18 bases left in between. Per germline, CDR1 LNHDA and CDR2 SQIVND (reference sequence). Here the CDR3 DNA reads TGTGCCAGTAACGACAATGCCGGGGGTTATCAGCCCCAGCATTTT. This gives the protein CASNDNAGGYQPQHF.

CDR3 amino acids: CASSPGQGTGNTIYF. Written as DNA, the CDR3 is TGTGCCAGCAGTCCAGGACAGGGCACTGGAAACACCATATATTTT. This chain uses TRBV6-1 with TRBJ1-3, with 8 nucleotides matching TRBD1. V lost 5 bases, J lost 2 bases, and 5 bases stayed unmatched. The germline CDR1 and CDR2 sequences are MNHNS and SASEGT. There are 15 residues in the CDR3.

The rearrangement uses TRBV3-1 (or the pseudogene TRBV3-2) and TRBJ2-5; 10 bases agree with TRBD2. The CDR3 has 16 residues. Germline loops: CDR1 LGHDT, CDR2 YNNKEL (reference sequence). Trimming cost V 2 bases and J 3 bases; bases outside gene matches: 6. CDR3 residues: CASSQNSLAGKETQYF. The CDR3, as DNA: TGTGCCAGCAGCCAAAACTCACTAGCGGGGAAAGAGACCCAGTACTTC.

The chain employs TRBV28 and TRBJ1-1; tentatively, D is TRBD1 (5 bases). Trimming removed 6 bases from V and 1 base from J, with 15 bases in between. CDR1 and CDR2 (germline): MDHEN, SYDVKM. The CDR3 has 15 amino acids. The CDR3 sequence: CASRWDQGGNTEAFF. The CDR3 DNA reads as TGTGCCAGCAGATGGGATCAGGGCGGGAACACTGAAGCTTTCTTT.

This clone showed up just once. The CDR3 nucleotides are TGTGCCAGCAGCGCAGCCGGGACAGGGATTTCACCCCTCCACTTT. It is translated as CASSAAGTGISPLHF. This chain links TRBV7-9 with TRBJ1-6; the match to TRBD1 covers 9 bases. Germline CDR1 is SEHNR and CDR2 is FQNEAQ (reference sequence). This CDR3 region has 15 residues. J gave up 9 bases and V 5 bases, and 8 bases lay outside the gene matches.

The chain carries TRBV3-1 (or the pseudogene TRBV3-2) and TRBJ1-6, with 8 bases lining up with TRBD1. V gave up 1 base and J gave up 3 bases; unmatched junction bases: 5. CDR3 size: 17 residues. Germline CDR1 reads LGHDT; CDR2 reads YNNKEL (reference sequence). The CDR3 nucleotides read TGTGCCAGCAGCCAAGGAGGACAGGGAAGCTATAATTCACCCCTCCACTTT. Encoded protein: CASSQGGQGSYNSPLHF.